This TCR beta chain was recorded in a study of regulatory T cells in long-lasting Graves disease. Both iRepertoire HTBI primers and Arm-PCR of CDR3 regions were used to build the TCR beta libraries. TCRdb passed the multiplex PCR reads through MiXCR, listing each CDR3 protein once. The sample holds roughly 380,000 distinct CDR3 sequences, around 17% seen once. Time point: newly diagnosed GD, antithyroid drugs for less than 3 months. PBMC-extracted RNA yielded the TCR library. In this cohort, patients came from an endocrinology department located in Xi'an, China. From germline, CDR1 is MNHNS and CDR2 SASEGT. The CDR3 is 16 amino acids. The ends were cut back, 6 bases at V and 2 bases at J, with 17 bases in the middle. The sample also formed part of further work on T cells in Graves' hyperthyroidism and ophthalmopathy.

The chain couples TRBV6-1 to TRBJ1-5; D perhaps matches TRBD1 (5 bases). This receptor was taken from a man aged 35-49 years with Graves disease. Sequencing was performed on peripheral blood mononuclear cells (PBMCs), taken at new diagnosis, from a patient treated with antithyroid drugs. The CDR3 reads CASSPVGGLGNQPQHF. The CDR3 DNA reads TGTGCCAGCAGCCCCGTTGGGGGTCTGGGCAATCAGCCCCAGCATTTT.